This TCR beta chain was identified in a study of Graves' ophthalmopathy and Graves' hyperthyroidism. The CDR3 runs 13 residues. CDR1 is GTSNPN and CDR2 is SVGIG in the germline V gene (reference sequence). Deletions cut 3 bases from V and 7 bases from J, with 15 bases between. Amplified TCR beta CDR3 regions were obtained using RNA transcripts as template. A first-round RT-PCR used HTBI primers, followed by a second-round multiplex PCR. TCRdb called the multiplex PCR reads again in MiXCR, with one record for every CDR3 protein. This table holds 1 million to 1.3 million distinct CDR3 sequences, about 40% found once. Patients were left out if they had other autoimmune diseases, uncontrolled infections, pregnancy or lactation. Orbital computed tomography and thyroid ultrasound, along with TRAb, serum thyroxine and clinical symptoms, underpinned diagnosis. General study points: Distinction of ophthalmopathy from stable hyperthyroidism by a 13-signature model reached 87.88% sensitivity and more than 65% specificity. Most thyroid clonotypes with frequency above 0.001 were detected in blood too.

Concerning this clonotype: Its antigen is not identified.

The chain is built from TRBV30 and TRBJ2-5; weak D call: TRBD1 (6 bases). The source is an adult man with Graves' hyperthyroidism. Sequencing input: peripheral blood or thyroid tissue (not recorded which). The CDR3 DNA reads TGTGCCTGGAGATACGAGGGGGTGGTGACCCAGTACTTC. Protein product: CAWRYEGVVTQYF.